Shown below are 22 T cell receptor beta chains from a single sample sequenced in a study of molecular identifiers for immune sequencing clone quantification. Via MiXCR, TCRdb re-called the PCR reads, giving one row per CDR3 protein. The sample lists 65,000 to 70,000 distinct CDR3 sequences; around 18% were seen once. Specimen: naive CD8+ T cells from blood, with Jurkat cell RNA spiked in. Subset described: FACS-sorted CD8+CD4-CCR7+CD45RA+ naive T cells. The receptors derive from a human donor in good health. Some libraries in this study had Jurkat cell RNA spiked in.

A few counts support this clonotype. This chain joins TRBV15 and TRBJ2-2, with D possibly TRBD1 on 5 matching bases. The CDR3 is 13 residues long. Germline values: CDR1 LNHNV, CDR2 YYDKDF (reference sequence). Trimming cost V 6 bases and J 1 base, with 6 bases left between them. The CDR3 region is CATSRGNTGELFF. In DNA, the CDR3 is TGTGCCACCAGTAGGGGGAACACCGGGGAGCTGTTTTTT.

This clonotype was counted at least ten times. This sequence joins TRBV13 and TRBJ2-1; a weak D match, TRBD2 (6 bases). V gave up 4 bases and J gave up 4 bases, with 14 bases separating them. In germline, CDR1 is PRHDT, CDR2 FYEKMQ (reference sequence). This CDR3 region has 15 residues. CDR3 in DNA: TGTGCCAGCAGCTATCGGATAGGAGGGTACAATGAGCAGTTCTTC. The encoded protein is CASSYRIGGYNEQFF.

This clonotype turned up a few times. The chain carries TRBV18 and TRBJ1-2, with D perhaps matching TRBD1 (6 bases). Trimming removed 1 base at V and 1 base at J, with 16 bases between. Germline assignment: CDR1 KGHSH and CDR2 LQKENI. This CDR3 has 17 amino acids. The CDR3 DNA reads TGTGCCAGCTCACCACGGATTACAGGGTTCGATAACTATGGCTACACCTTC. Translated, it gives CASSPRITGFDNYGYTF. Based on the CDR3 plus reference TRBV18 and TRBJ1-2, the full variable domain is NAGVMQNPRHLVRRRGQEARLRCSPMKGHSHVYWYRQLPEEGLKFMVYLQKENIIDESGMPKERFSAEFPKEGPSILRIQQVVRGDSAAYFCASSPRITGFDNYGYTFGSGTRLTVV.

This clonotype was recorded many times. The chain joins TRBV5-5 to TRBJ2-7, with TRBD1 identical over 9 bases. Looked up from germline, CDR1 is SGHKS and CDR2 is YYEKEE (reference sequence). After removal of 0 bases from V and 3 bases from J, the junction contained 4 bases not matched to a gene. The CDR3 is made up of 15 amino acids. This CDR3 is CASSLGLGQGYEQYF. Written as DNA, the CDR3 is TGTGCCAGCAGCTTGGGGCTGGGACAGGGCTACGAGCAGTACTTC. Full variable domain (rest looked up from reference TRBV5-5 and TRBJ2-7): DAGVTQSPTHLIKTRGQQVTLRCSPISGHKSVSWYQQVLGQGPQFIFQYYEKEERGRGNFPDRFSARQFPNYSSELNVNALLLGDSALYLCASSLGLGQGYEQYFGPGTRLTVT.

This clonotype was counted many times. The V call is TRBV9, the J call TRBJ2-3; the D gene is possibly TRBD2 (5 bases). The V gene's germline CDR1 is SGDLS and CDR2 YYNGEE. V was trimmed by 1 base and J by 0 bases, leaving 6 bases between them. The CDR3 sequence is 14 residues long. The DNA for the CDR3 is TGTGCCAGCAGCGTAACGGGGAGCACAGATACGCAGTATTTT. Residues: CASSVTGSTDTQYF. The entire variable domain, with the rest obtained from reference TRBV9 and TRBJ2-3, is as follows: DSGVTQTPKHLITATGQRVTLRCSPRSGDLSVYWYQQSLDQGLQFLIQYYNGEERAKGNILERFSAQQFPDLHSELNLSSLELGDSALYFCASSVTGSTDTQYFGPGTRLTVL.

This clonotype was detected ten times or more. The chain employs TRBV28 and TRBJ1-4; TRBD1 matches 7 bases. Germline V lookup: CDR1 MDHEN, CDR2 SYDVKM. J gave up 2 bases and V 6 bases, and 12 bases lay outside the gene matches. The CDR3 extends over 17 amino acids. CDR3 loop: CASSYGFRGTTNEKLFF. The CDR3 region has the DNA TGTGCCAGCAGCTATGGGTTCAGGGGGACGACTAATGAAAAACTGTTTTTT.

CDR3 DNA: TGTGCCAGCAGCTTAGGATGGGGGGGGGGCGAGAATGAGCAGTTCTTC. Protein sequence: CASSLGWGGGENEQFF. This sequence joins TRBV7-9 and TRBJ2-1, with D tentatively TRBD2 (7 bases). There are 16 residues in the CDR3. V was trimmed by 1 base and J by 7 bases, leaving 17 bases between them. Germline CDR1 SEHNR, CDR2 FQNEAQ (reference sequence).

This clonotype showed up many times. J is TRBJ2-1 and V is TRBV24-1; possible D gene TRBD2, 6 bases. The CDR3 loop spans 16 amino acids. Trimming removed 4 bases at V and 8 bases at J, with 20 bases between. Germline V gives CDR1 KGHDR, CDR2 SFDVKD. As DNA, the CDR3 is TGTGCCACCAGTGACAATGACGGAGGACTACAATATGAGCAGTTCTTC. It codes for CATSDNDGGLQYEQFF.

In this sample, this clonotype turned up many times. The chain has TRBV12-3 or TRBV12-4 and TRBJ2-7, with 9 bases identical to TRBD2. The CDR3 totals 16 residues. V shed 6 bases and J 3 bases; nucleotides not matched to a gene: 12. The CDR3 bases are TGTGCCAGCAGCCCCGTGGGACTAGCAGAGTACTACGAGCAGTACTTC. Amino acid sequence: CASSPVGLAEYYEQYF.

This clonotype was seen only a few times. At one end, the junction sequence differs from germline, possibly due to a read error. This chain links TRBV6-5 with TRBJ2-7, with 9 nucleotides matching TRBD2. CDR1 is MNHEY, CDR2 SVGAGI, per germline. CDR3 length equals 14 residues. As DNA, the CDR3 is TGTGCCAGCAGCATAGCGGGAGCATCCTACGAGCGGTACTTC. Protein sequence: CASSIAGASYERYF.

On this clonotype: This may be a read error, as it is one base from a much larger clone. V usage is TRBV30 and J usage is TRBJ2-7, with TRBD2 as a possible D gene (5 bases). Germline CDR1 reads GTSNPN; CDR2 reads SVGIG (reference sequence). CDR3 length: 12 residues. CDR3 residues: CAWSPGWYERYF. For the CDR3, the DNA is TGTGCCTGGTCACCGGGGTGGTACGAGCGGTACTTC.

This clonotype was recorded at least ten times. The rearrangement joins TRBV20-1 to TRBJ2-7, with D uncertain. The CDR3 contains 16 residues. Germline assignment: CDR1 DFQATT and CDR2 SNEGSKA (reference sequence). V was shortened by 3 bases and J by 0 bases, with 18 bases between the two germline ends. The CDR3 sequence is CSASQTRETYSYEQYF. The DNA for the CDR3 is TGCAGTGCTAGCCAGACTCGAGAGACATACTCCTACGAGCAGTACTTC.

V gene TRBV5-6 combines with J gene TRBJ1-1, with 9 bases fitting TRBD1. J lost 5 bases, V lost 0 bases, and 8 bases had no gene match. CDR3 length equals 16 residues. CDR1 is SGHDT, CDR2 YYEEEE, per germline. This chain's CDR3 is CASSLDSTGGLTEAFF. In nucleotides, the CDR3 is TGTGCCAGCAGCTTGGATTCAACAGGGGGCTTAACTGAAGCTTTCTTT.

This clonotype is a singleton in its sample. The junction shows a germline mismatch at one end, possibly a read error. The chain recombines TRBV27 with TRBJ2-2; D remains unclear. The CDR3 runs to 14 residues. Per germline, CDR1 MNHEY and CDR2 SMNVEV (reference sequence). Written as DNA, the CDR3 is TGTACCAGCAGTTTTGGCTACAGCACCGGGGAGCTGTTTTTT. Amino acid sequence: CTSSFGYSTGELFF.

This clonotype has more than one count but fewer than ten. The rearrangement uses TRBV12-3 or TRBV12-4 and TRBJ2-1; D unclear. The CDR3 loop spans 12 amino acids. V was trimmed by 1 base and J by 6 bases, leaving 4 bases between them. This CDR3 reads CASSLVGNEQFF. Written as DNA, the CDR3 is TGTGCCAGCAGTTTAGTGGGCAATGAGCAGTTCTTC.

As regards this clonotype: A much bigger clone sits one base away, suggesting this may be a read error. The V call is TRBV9, the J call TRBJ2-1; D possibly corresponds to TRBD1 (6 bases). The CDR3 sequence is 18 residues long. In germline, CDR1 is SGDLS, CDR2 YYNGEE. With 4 bases removed from V and 4 bases from J, the gap between germline ends came to 24 bases. In DNA form, the CDR3 reads TGTGCCAGCAGCCAGGGGTCCGCCTGGCCAGCGTTGTACAATGAGCAGTTCTTC. It encodes CASSQGSAWPALYNEQFF.

A note on this clonotype: A read error may explain this, as a much larger clone is one base away. The rearrangement uses TRBV5-1 and TRBJ2-2, with TRBD1 matching 8 bases. With V trimmed by 1 base and J by 3 bases, 11 bases remained unmatched. This CDR3 is 18 amino acids long. Germline V CDR1 and CDR2: SGHRS, YFSETQ. The CDR3 sequence: CASSLHDIYRGDTGELFF. CDR3 coding DNA: TGCGCCAGCAGCTTGCACGATATTTACAGGGGGGACACCGGGGAGCTGTTTTTT.

This clonotype was recorded a few times. It may be a read error: a sequence one base away is much more abundant. The chain has TRBV20-1 and TRBJ2-3; possibly TRBD1 for D (5 bases). Germline V gene data show CDR1 as DFQATT and CDR2 as SNEGSKA (reference sequence). The CDR3 covers 16 residues. CDR3: CGARTTPGYGTDTQYF. The CDR3 DNA sequence: TGCGGTGCTAGAACAACCCCAGGGTACGGCACAGATACGCAGTATTTT.

This clonotype was counted between two and nine times. V and J are TRBV28 and TRBJ1-1, with D possibly TRBD1 on 6 matching bases. The CDR3 runs 11 residues. Trimming left V 5 bases short and J 7 bases short, with 8 bases between. Germline lookup yields CDR1 MDHEN and CDR2 SYDVKM. The CDR3 DNA is TGTGCCAGCAGTCAGGGGAGTGAAGCTTTCTTT. Translating gives CASSQGSEAFF.

In its sample, this clonotype was seen a few times. The CDR3 DNA follows: TGTGCCAGCAGCCCAACTAAGACCATCTACAATGAGCAGTTCTTC. It codes for CASSPTKTIYNEQFF. V gene TRBV12-3 or TRBV12-4 combines with J gene TRBJ2-1, with no clear D. Trimming pared 6 bases from V and 3 bases from J, leaving 15 bases between. This CDR3 is built from 15 residues.

A word on this clonotype: Being one base from a much bigger clone, this may be a read error. The chain recombines TRBV6-1 with TRBJ2-2; 9 positions agree with TRBD2. The germline gives CDR1 MNHNS, CDR2 SASEGT. The CDR3 covers 15 residues. CDR3 DNA: TGTGCCAGTGTTCGACTAGCGGTGAACACCGGGGAGCTGCTTTTT. Its protein product is CASVRLAVNTGELLF.

This clonotype was recorded at least ten times. J is TRBJ2-2 and V is TRBV30, with D tentatively TRBD2 (5 bases). Trimming left V 1 base short and J 5 bases short, with 11 bases between. Germline values: CDR1 GTSNPN, CDR2 SVGIG (reference sequence). CDR3 size: 14 residues. The CDR3 sequence is CAWSAGLSTGELFF. In DNA form, the CDR3 reads TGTGCCTGGAGTGCCGGACTGTCGACCGGGGAGCTGTTTTTT.